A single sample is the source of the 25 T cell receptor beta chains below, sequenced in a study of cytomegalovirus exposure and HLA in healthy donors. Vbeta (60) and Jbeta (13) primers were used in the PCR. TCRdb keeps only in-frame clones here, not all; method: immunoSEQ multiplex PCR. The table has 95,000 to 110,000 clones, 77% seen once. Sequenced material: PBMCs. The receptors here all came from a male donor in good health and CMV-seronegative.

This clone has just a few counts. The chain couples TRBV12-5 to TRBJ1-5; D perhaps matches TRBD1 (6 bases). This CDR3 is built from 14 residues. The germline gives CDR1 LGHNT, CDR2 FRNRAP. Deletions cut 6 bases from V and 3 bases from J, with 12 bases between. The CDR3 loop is CASGETGTNQPQHF. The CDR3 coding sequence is TGTGCTAGTGGGGAGACAGGAACCAATCAGCCCCAGCATTTT.

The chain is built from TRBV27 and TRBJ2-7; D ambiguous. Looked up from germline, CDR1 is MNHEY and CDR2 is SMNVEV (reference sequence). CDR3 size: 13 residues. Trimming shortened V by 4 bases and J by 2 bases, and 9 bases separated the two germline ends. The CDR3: CASSSTGTYEQYF. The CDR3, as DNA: TGTGCCAGCAGTTCGACTGGAACCTACGAGCAGTACTTC.

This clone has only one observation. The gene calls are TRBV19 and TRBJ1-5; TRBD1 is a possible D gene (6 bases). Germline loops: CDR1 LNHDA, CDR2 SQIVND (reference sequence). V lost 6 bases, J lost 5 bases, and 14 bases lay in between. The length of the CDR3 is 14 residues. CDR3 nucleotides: TGTGCCAGTAGCCTCGGGGGGGGCGATCAGCCCCAGCATTTT. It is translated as CASSLGGGDQPQHF.

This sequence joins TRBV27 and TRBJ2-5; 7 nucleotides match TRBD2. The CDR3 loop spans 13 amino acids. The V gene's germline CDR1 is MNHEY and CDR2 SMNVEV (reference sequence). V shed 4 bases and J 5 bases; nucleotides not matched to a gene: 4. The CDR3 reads CASSSLGGETQYF. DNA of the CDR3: TGTGCCAGCAGTTCACTCGGGGGGGAGACCCAGTACTTC.

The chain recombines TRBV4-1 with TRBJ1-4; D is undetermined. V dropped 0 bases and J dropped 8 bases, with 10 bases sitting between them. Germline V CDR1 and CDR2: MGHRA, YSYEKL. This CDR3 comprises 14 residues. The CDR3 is CASSQERLREKLFF. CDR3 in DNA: TGCGCCAGCAGCCAAGAGAGGCTGCGGGAAAAACTGTTTTTT.

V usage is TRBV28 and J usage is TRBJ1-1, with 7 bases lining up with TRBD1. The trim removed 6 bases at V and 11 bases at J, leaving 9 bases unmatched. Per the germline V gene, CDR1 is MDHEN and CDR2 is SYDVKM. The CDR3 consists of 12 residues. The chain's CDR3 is CASSLNRGFAFF. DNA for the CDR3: TGTGCCAGCAGCTTAAACAGGGGTTTCGCTTTCTTT.

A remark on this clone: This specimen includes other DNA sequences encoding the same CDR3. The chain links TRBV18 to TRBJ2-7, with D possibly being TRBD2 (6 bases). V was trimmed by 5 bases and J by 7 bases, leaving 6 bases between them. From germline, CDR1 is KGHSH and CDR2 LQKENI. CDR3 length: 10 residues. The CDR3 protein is CASSGGEQYF. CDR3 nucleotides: TGTGCCAGCTCAGGGGGGGAGCAGTACTTC.

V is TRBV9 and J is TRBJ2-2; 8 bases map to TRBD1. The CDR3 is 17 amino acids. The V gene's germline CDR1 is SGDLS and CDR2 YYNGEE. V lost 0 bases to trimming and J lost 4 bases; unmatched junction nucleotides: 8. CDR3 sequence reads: CASSVGGQGATTGELFF. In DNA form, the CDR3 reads TGTGCCAGCAGCGTAGGAGGGCAGGGGGCTACCACCGGGGAGCTGTTTTTT.

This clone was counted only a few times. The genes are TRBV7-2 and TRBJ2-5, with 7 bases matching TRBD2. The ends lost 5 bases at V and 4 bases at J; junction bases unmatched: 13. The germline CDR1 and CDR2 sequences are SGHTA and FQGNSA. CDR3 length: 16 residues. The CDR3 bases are TGTGCCAGCAGCCCCATTTGGGGGGGGAGGGGAGAGACCCAGTACTTC. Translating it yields CASSPIWGGRGETQYF.

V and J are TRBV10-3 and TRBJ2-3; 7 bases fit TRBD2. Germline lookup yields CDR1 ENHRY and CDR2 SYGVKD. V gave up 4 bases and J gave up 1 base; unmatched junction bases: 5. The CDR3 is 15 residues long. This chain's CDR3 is CAISAAAGGTDTQYF. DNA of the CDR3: TGTGCCATCAGTGCTGCGGCGGGAGGCACAGATACGCAGTATTTT.

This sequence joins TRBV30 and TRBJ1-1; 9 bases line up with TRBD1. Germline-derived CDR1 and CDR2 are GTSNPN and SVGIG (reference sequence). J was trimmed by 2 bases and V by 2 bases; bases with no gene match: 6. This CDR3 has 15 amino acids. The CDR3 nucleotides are TGTGCCTGGAGTTTCGGGACAGGGATTAACACTGAAGCTTTCTTT. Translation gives CAWSFGTGINTEAFF.

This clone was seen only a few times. CDR3 protein: CASSPIQGQLNEQYF. CDR3 bases: TGTGCCAGCAGTCCAATACAGGGTCAGTTAAACGAGCAGTACTTC. This chain links TRBV25-1 with TRBJ2-7; perhaps TRBD1 as D (6 bases). The length of the CDR3 is 15 residues. Germline CDR1 is MGHDK and CDR2 is SYGVNS. Trimming stripped 5 bases from V and 5 bases from J, with 19 bases between.

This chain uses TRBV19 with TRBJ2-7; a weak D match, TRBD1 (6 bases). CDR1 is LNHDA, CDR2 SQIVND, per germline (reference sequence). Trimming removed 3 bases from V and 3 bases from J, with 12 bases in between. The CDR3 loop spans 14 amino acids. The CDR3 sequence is CASSIATGGYEQYF. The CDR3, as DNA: TGTGCCAGTAGTATCGCGACAGGAGGCTACGAGCAGTACTTC.

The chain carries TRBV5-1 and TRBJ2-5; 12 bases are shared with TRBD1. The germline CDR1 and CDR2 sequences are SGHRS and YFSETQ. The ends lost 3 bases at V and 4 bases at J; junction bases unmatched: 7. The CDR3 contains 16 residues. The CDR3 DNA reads TGCGCCAGCAGCTCTCCGGGACAGGGGGCAGGAGAGACCCAGTACTTC. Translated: CASSSPGQGAGETQYF.

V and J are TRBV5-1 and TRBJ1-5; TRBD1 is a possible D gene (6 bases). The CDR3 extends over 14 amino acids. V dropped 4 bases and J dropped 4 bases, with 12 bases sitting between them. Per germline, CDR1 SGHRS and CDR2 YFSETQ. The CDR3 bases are TGCGCCAGCAGCCAGGGGACGGGAAATCAGCCCCAGCATTTT. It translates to CASSQGTGNQPQHF.

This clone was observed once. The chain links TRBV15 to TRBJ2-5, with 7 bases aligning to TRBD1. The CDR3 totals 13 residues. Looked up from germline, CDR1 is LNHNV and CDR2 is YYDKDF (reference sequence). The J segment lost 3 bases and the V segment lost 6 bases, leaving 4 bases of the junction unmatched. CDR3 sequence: CATSRQGEETQYF. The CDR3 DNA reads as TGTGCCACCAGTCGACAGGGTGAAGAGACCCAGTACTTC.

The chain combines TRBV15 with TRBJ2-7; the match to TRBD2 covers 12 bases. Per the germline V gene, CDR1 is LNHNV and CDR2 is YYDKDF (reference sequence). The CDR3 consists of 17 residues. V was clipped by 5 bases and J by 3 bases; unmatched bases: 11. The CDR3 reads CATSGELAGGPVYEQYF. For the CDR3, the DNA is TGTGCCACCAGCGGGGAGCTAGCGGGAGGGCCGGTCTACGAGCAGTACTTC.

CDR3 bases: TGCGCCAGCAGCGAGCCGGGACTAGCGGGAGATGAGCAGTTCTTC. Residues: CASSEPGLAGDEQFF. This chain connects TRBV5-1 to TRBJ2-1; 14 nucleotides align to TRBD2. The CDR3 sequence is 15 residues long. Germline-derived CDR1 and CDR2 are SGHRS and YFSETQ. V lost 4 bases, J lost 8 bases, and 5 bases stayed unmatched.

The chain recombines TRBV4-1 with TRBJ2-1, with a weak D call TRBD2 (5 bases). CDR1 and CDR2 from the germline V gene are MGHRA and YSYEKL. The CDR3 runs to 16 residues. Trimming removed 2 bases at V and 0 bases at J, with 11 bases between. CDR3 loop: CASSQQDLFSYNEQFF. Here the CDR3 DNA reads TGCGCCAGCAGCCAACAGGACTTATTCTCCTACAATGAGCAGTTCTTC.

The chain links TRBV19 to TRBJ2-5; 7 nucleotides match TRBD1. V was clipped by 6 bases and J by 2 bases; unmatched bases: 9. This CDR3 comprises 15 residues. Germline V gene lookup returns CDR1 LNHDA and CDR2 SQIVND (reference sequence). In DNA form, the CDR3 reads TGTGCCAGTAGCGACGGGACAGAGATACAAGAGACCCAGTACTTC. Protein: CASSDGTEIQETQYF.

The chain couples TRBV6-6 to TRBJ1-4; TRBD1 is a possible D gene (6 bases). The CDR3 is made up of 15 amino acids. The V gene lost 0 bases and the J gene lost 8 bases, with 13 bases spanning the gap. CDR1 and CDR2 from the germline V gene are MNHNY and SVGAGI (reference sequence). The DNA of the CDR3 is TGTGCCAGCAGTTACTCGACAAGGGGGGGGGAAAAACTGTTTTTT. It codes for CASSYSTRGGEKLFF.

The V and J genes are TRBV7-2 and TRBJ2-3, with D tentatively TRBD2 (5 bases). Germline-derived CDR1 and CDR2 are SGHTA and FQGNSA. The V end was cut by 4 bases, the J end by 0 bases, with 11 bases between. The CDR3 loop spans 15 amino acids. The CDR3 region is CASSYSGSSTDTQYF. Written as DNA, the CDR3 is TGTGCCAGCAGCTACTCGGGATCGAGCACAGATACGCAGTATTTT.

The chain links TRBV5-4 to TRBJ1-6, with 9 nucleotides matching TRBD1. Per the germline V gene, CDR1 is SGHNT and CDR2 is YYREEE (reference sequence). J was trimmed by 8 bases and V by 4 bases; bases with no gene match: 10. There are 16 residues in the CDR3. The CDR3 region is CASSHPGQGSDSPLHF. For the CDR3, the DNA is TGTGCCAGCAGCCATCCGGGACAGGGTAGTGATTCACCCCTCCACTTT.

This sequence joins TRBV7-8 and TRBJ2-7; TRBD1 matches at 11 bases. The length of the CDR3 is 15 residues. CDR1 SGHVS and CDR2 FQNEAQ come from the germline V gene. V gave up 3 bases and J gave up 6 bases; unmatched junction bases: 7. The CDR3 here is CASSFPGQGAAEQYF. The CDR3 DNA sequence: TGTGCCAGCAGCTTCCCCGGACAGGGGGCGGCCGAGCAGTACTTC.

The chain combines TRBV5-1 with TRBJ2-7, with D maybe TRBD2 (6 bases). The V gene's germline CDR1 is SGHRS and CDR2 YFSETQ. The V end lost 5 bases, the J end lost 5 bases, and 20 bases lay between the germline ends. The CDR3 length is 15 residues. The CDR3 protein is CASRRNRGSDDEQYF. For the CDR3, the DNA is TGCGCCAGCAGAAGGAATCGGGGGAGTGATGACGAGCAGTACTTC. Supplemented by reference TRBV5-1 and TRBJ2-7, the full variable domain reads KAGVTQTPRYLIKTRGQQVTLSCSPISGHRSVSWYQQTPGQGLQFLFEYFSETQRNKGNFPGRFSGRQFSNSRSEMNVSTLELGDSALYLCASRRNRGSDDEQYFGPGTRLTVT.